The rows below give T cell receptor beta chains drawn from one sample of a study of T cells in Graves' hyperthyroidism and ophthalmopathy. A single record per CDR3 protein comes from TCRdb applying MiXCR to the multiplex PCR reads. The sample holds hundreds of thousands of distinct CDR3 sequences, around a quarter seen once. Input material: blood. The origin of the receptors is a man between 45 and 60 years old with Graves' hyperthyroidism. Each CDR3 is given with its conserved first and last residue. D genes are given only for firm matches. Some rows have no size entry. The others give once, few or many, or a class for an expanded clone.

NA	TRBV10-1	NA	TRBJ2-4	TGCGCCAGCAGTGAGACGGGCCCCTCCAAAAACATTCAGTACTTC	CASSETGPSKNIQYF
NA	TRBV5-1	TRBD1	TRBJ2-7	TGCGCCAGCAGGACCGGGACAGGGGGGTTGGAGCAGTACTTC	CASRTGTGGLEQYF
NA	TRBV25-1	TRBD1	TRBJ1-1	TGTGCCAGCAGTGGGACAGGGTTGAGGTCTGAAGCTTTCTTT	CASSGTGLRSEAFF
NA	TRBV12-3/TRBV12-4	NA	TRBJ1-1	TGTGCCAGCAGTTTAGGGGGGTCGAACACTGGAGCTTTCTTT	CASSLGGSNTGAFF
NA	TRBV14	TRBD1	TRBJ1-3	TGTGCCAGCAGCCAAGGGGGGACAGCCGTCTCTGGAAACACCATATATTTT	CASSQGGTAVSGNTIYF
NA	TRBV11-2	NA	TRBJ2-1	TGTGCCAGCAGCTCCCAAGGGCTAAATATGTTCTTC	CASSSQGLNMFF
NA	TRBV5-1	NA	TRBJ2-1	TGCGCCAGCAGCAGACTAGGGTATGAGCAGTTCTTC	CASSRLGYEQFF
NA	TRBV6-2/TRBV6-3	TRBD2	TRBJ2-5	TGTGCCAGCAGTTACGTGGCTAGCGGGAGAGCACCAGACTTC	CASSYVASGRAPDF
once	TRBV5-4	NA	TRBJ2-5	TGTGCCAGCAGCTTGGACAGGCGCTTGGCCCAGTACTTC	CASSLDRRLAQYF
NA	TRBV18	NA	TRBJ2-3	TGTGCCAGCTCACCAAGCCCACTTAGCACAGATACGCAGTATTTT	CASSPSPLSTDTQYF
many	TRBV5-1	NA	TRBJ2-7	TGCGCCAGCAGCTTGCGGGAGAGAGCCTACGAGCAGTACTTC	CASSLRERAYEQYF
NA	TRBV10-3	NA	TRBJ2-5	TGTGCCACCGGGGTAAAACAGGGTCGGGAGACCCAGTACTTC	CATGVKQGRETQYF
few	TRBV7-2	TRBD2	TRBJ2-5	TGTGCCAGCAGCACGGTGGCCGGGAGGGGCGGGGAGACCCAGTACTTC	CASSTVAGRGGETQYF
NA	TRBV4-1	NA	TRBJ2-7	TGCGCCAGCAGCTCTGAAGGATTCGAGCAGTACTTC	CASSSEGFEQYF
NA	TRBV19	TRBD2	TRBJ2-7	TGTGCCAGTAGCATCACTAGCGGGAGGGCCAACGAGCAGTACTTC	CASSITSGRANEQYF
few	TRBV20-1	TRBD1	TRBJ2-7	TGCAGTGCTAGGCCCGGGACAGGGGGCGGCCACGAGCAGTACTTC	CSARPGTGGGHEQYF
once	TRBV7-9	NA	TRBJ2-5	TGTGCCAGCAGCTTAGATAAGCTTCAAGAGACCCAGTACTTC	CASSLDKLQETQYF
many	TRBV6-1	NA	TRBJ2-5	TGTGCCAGCAGTGAAAACAGGATCCAAGAGACCCAGTACTTC	CASSENRIQETQYF
many	TRBV18	TRBD2	TRBJ2-1	TGTGCCAGCTCACGACTAGCGGGAGAGCGGAATGAGCAGTTCTTC	CASSRLAGERNEQFF
many	TRBV6-1	NA	TRBJ2-2	TGTGCCAGCAGTTGGGTAGAGGTGAACACCGGGGAGCTGTTTTTT	CASSWVEVNTGELFF